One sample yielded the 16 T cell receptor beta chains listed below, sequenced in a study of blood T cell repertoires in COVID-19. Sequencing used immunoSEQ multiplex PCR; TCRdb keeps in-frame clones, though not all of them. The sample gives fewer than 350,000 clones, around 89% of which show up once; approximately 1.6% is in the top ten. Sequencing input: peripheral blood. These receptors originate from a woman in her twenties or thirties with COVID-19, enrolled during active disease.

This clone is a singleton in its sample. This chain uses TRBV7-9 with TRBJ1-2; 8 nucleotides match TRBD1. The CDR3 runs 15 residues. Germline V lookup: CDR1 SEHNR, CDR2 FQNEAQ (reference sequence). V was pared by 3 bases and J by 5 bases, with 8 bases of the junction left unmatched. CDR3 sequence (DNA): TGTGCCAGCAGCTTTGGACAGGGTGGTTTGTATGGCTACACCTTC. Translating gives CASSFGQGGLYGYTF.

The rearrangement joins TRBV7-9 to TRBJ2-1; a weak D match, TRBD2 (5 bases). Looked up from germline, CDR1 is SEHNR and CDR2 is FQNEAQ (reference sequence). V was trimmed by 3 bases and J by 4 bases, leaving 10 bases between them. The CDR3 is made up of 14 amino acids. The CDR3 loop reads CASSFGRTYNEQFF. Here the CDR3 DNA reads TGTGCCAGCAGCTTCGGCAGGACTTACAATGAGCAGTTCTTC. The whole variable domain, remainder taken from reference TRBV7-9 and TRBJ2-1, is DTGVSQNPRHKITKRGQNVTFRCDPISEHNRLYWYRQTLGQGPEFLTYFQNEAQLEKSRLLSDRFSAERPKGSFSTLEIQRTEQGDSAMYLCASSFGRTYNEQFFGPGTRLTVL.

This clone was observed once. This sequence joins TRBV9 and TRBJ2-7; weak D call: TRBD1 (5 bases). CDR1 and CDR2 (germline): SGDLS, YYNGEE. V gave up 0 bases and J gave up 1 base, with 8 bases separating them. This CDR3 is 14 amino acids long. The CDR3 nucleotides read TGTGCCAGCAGCGTAGCTACAGGATCCTACGAGCAGTACTTC. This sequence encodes CASSVATGSYEQYF.

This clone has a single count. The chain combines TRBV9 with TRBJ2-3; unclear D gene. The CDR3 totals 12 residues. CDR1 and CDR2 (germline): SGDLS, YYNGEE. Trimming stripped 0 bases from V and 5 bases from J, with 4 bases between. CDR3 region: CASSVDGDTQYF. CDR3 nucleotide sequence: TGTGCCAGCAGCGTAGACGGAGATACGCAGTATTTT.

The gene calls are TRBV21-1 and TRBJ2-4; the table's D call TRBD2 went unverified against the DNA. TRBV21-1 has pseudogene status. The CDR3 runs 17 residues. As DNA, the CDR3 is TGTGCCAGCAGCAAAGGTTCGGAGCGGCTAGCCAAAAACATTCAGTACTTC. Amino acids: CASSKGSERLAKNIQYF.

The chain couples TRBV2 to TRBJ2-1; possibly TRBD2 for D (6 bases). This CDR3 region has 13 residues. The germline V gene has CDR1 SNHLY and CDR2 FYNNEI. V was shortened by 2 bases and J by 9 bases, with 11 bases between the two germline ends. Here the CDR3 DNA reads TGTGCCAGCAGTGAAACGTGGGGAGGTGAGCAGTTCTTC. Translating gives CASSETWGGEQFF.

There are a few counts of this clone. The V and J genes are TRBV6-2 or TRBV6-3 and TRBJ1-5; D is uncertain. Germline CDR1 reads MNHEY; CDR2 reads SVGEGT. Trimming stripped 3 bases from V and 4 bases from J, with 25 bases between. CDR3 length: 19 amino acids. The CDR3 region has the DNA TGTGCCAGCAGTTATCCTCAGGTCGAGTTTAACCTACTGAATCAGCCCCAGCATTTT. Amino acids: CASSYPQVEFNLLNQPQHF.

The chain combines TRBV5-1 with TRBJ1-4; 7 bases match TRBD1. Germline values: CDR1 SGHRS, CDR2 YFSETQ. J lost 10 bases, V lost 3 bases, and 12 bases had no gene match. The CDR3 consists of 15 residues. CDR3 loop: CASSSRGDPGGKLFF. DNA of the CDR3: TGCGCCAGCAGCTCAAGGGGGGACCCAGGGGGAAAACTGTTTTTT.

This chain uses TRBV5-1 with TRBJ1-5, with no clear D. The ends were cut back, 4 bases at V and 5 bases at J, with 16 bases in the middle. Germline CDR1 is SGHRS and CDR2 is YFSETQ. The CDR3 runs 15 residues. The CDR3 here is CASSPEGRKDQPQHF. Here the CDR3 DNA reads TGCGCCAGCAGCCCTGAGGGTCGCAAGGATCAGCCCCAGCATTTT.

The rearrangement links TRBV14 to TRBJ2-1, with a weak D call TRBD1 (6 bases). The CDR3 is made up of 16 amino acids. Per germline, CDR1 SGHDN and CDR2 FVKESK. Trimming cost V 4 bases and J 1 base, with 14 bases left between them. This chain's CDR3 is CASSREQGWSYNEQFF. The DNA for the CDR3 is TGTGCCAGCAGCCGGGAACAGGGATGGTCCTACAATGAGCAGTTCTTC.

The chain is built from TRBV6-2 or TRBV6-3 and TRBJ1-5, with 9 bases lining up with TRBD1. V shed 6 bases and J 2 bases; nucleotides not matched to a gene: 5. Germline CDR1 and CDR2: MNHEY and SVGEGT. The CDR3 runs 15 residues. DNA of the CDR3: TGTGCCAGCAGCGGGACAGGGAGCGGCAATCAGCCCCAGCATTTT. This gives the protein CASSGTGSGNQPQHF.

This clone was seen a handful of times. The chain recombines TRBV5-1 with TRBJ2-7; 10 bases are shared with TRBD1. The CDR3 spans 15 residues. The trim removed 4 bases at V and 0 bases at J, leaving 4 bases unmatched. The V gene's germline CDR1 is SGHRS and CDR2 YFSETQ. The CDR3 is CASSTDRGRSYEQYF. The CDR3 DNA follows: TGCGCCAGCAGCACAGACAGGGGGCGCTCCTACGAGCAGTACTTC.

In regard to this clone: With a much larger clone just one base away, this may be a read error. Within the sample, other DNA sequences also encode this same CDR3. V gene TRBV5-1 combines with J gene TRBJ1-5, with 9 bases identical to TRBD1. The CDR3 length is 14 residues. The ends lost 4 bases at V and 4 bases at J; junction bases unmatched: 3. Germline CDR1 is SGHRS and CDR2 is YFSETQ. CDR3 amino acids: CASSPGTGNQPQHF. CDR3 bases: TGCGCCAGCAGCCCCGGGACAGGGAATCAGCCCCAGCATTTT.

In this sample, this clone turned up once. CDR3 sequence (DNA): TGTGCCAGCTCATCTACCCCCACAGATACGCAGTATTTT. It encodes CASSSTPTDTQYF. The chain is built from TRBV18 and TRBJ2-3, with no clear D. V lost 5 bases and J lost 2, with 8 bases in between. The CDR3 loop spans 13 amino acids. Looked up from germline, CDR1 is KGHSH and CDR2 is LQKENI. The variable domain in full, completed from reference TRBV18 and TRBJ2-3, reads NAGVMQNPRHLVRRRGQEARLRCSPMKGHSHVYWYRQLPEEGLKFMVYLQKENIIDESGMPKERFSAEFPKEGPSILRIQQVVRGDSAAYFCASSSTPTDTQYFGPGTRLTVL.

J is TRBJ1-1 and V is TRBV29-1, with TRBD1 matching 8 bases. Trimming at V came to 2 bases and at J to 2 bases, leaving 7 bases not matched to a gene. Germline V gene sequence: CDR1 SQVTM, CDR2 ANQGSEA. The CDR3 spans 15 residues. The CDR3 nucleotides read TGCAGCGTTGAAACGGCAGGGGGCCGTAACACTGAAGCTTTCTTT. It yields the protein CSVETAGGRNTEAFF.

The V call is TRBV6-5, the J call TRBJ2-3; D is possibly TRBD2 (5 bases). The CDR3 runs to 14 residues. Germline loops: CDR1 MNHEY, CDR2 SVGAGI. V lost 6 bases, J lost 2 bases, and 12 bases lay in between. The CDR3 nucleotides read TGTGCCAGCAGCCTCCCGGGGTCCACAGATACGCAGTATTTT. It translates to CASSLPGSTDTQYF.